Each of the 5 T cell receptor beta chains below was sequenced from the same sample in a study of low-dose radiotherapy and immunotherapy resistance in tumors. Covering alpha and beta chains, TRAV- and TRBV-specific primers were used for the first-strand cDNA. The TCRs were subjected to amplification over about 19 PCR cycles employing a constant-region primer in conjunction with a V-primer adapter. One entry per CDR3 protein results from TCRdb running MiXCR on the reads. The data contain some 100,000 distinct CDR3 sequences, less than 25% of them singletons. The time point is: after trial treatment. Treatment defined: LDRT plus nivolumab, ipilimumab, low-dose cyclophosphamide and aspirin (RACIN trial). Sequencing used PBMCs, obtained after low-dose radiotherapy plus immunotherapy. All receptors derive from a male donor with prostate cancer.

This clonotype was counted ten times or more. V gene TRBV7-6 combines with J gene TRBJ1-5; D perhaps matches TRBD1 (6 bases). The CDR3 is made up of 14 amino acids. Germline V gives CDR1 SGHVS, CDR2 FNYEAQ. V was pared by 3 bases and J by 5 bases, with 11 bases between. This CDR3 reads CASSFRGDHQPQHF. CDR3 bases: TGTGCCAGCAGCTTCAGGGGTGACCATCAGCCCCAGCATTTT. Drawing the rest from reference TRBV7-6 and TRBJ1-5, the complete variable domain is GAGVSQSPRYKVTKRGQDVALRCDPISGHVSLYWYRQALGQGPEFLTYFNYEAQQDKSGLPNDRFSAERPEGSISTLTIQRTEQRDSAMYRCASSFRGDHQPQHFGDGTRLSIL.

The genes are TRBV26 and TRBJ1-5. TRBV26 corresponds to a pseudogene. The CDR3 is 14 residues long. DNA of the CDR3: TGTGCCAGTATGCTTGGAGGGAGCAATCAGCCCCAGCATTTT. As protein: CASMLGGSNQPQHF.

Regarding this clonotype: This likely reflects a read error, since a far larger clone is one base away. V gene TRBV13 combines with J gene TRBJ1-5; TRBD1 might be the D (5 bases). Between the trimmed V and J ends, which lost 3 bases and 1 base, there was a span of 13 bases. Per the germline V gene, CDR1 is PRHDT and CDR2 is FYEKMQ (reference sequence). The CDR3 contains 16 residues. CDR3 amino acids: CASSLRGLGSNQPQHF. CDR3 in DNA: TGTGCCAGCAGCTTGCGGGGACTGGGAAGCAATCAGCCCCAGCATTTT.

This clonotype has more than one count but fewer than ten. V and J are TRBV20-1 and TRBJ1-1; a possible D gene is TRBD1 (6 bases). This CDR3 has 17 amino acids. The V end was cut by 5 bases, the J end by 3 bases, with 25 bases between. Germline values: CDR1 DFQATT, CDR2 SNEGSKA (reference sequence). The CDR3 nucleotides read TGCAGTGCTCCACCGGGGGGGCAGAGAGATTTGGACACTGAAGCTTTCTTT. Translation gives CSAPPGGQRDLDTEAFF.

The table lists this clonotype with many counts. The chain uses TRBV6-1 and TRBJ2-3, with 9 bases that match TRBD1. The CDR3 has 14 amino acids. The V gene's germline CDR1 is MNHNS and CDR2 SASEGT. The ends lost 6 bases at V and 7 bases at J; junction bases unmatched: 8. CDR3 residues: CASSARTGDNTQYF. The CDR3 nucleotides are TGTGCCAGCAGCGCTCGGACAGGGGACAATACGCAGTATTTT.